Following are 11 T cell receptor beta chains from one sample sequenced in a study of T cell repertoires in cytomegalovirus infection. Via MiXCR, TCRdb re-called the reads, giving one row per CDR3 protein. The sample records roughly 990,000 distinct CDR3 sequences, around 30% being singletons. Antigen specificity for these receptors is unknown. Specimen: cultured CD8+ T cells from PBMCs, collected from culture after CMV antigen stimulation. The receptor set was obtained from a human donor in good health (CMV status not recorded). Some clones in this sample may be carry-over from other donors' samples.

The chain uses TRBV7-3 and TRBJ2-2, with D possibly matching TRBD1 (5 bases). Germline CDR1 SGHTA, CDR2 FQGTGA. The CDR3 is made up of 14 amino acids. V was shortened by 5 bases and J by 5 bases, with 12 bases between the two germline ends. In nucleotides, the CDR3 is TGTGCCAGCAGCATTAGCAGGGTGACCGGGGAGCTGTTTTTT. Translating it yields CASSISRVTGELFF.

Ten or more counts support this clonotype. The J gene is TRBJ2-1, the V gene TRBV12-3 or TRBV12-4; D not certain. The V end was cut by 6 bases, the J end by 8 bases, with 11 bases between. The CDR3 totals 12 residues. CDR3 nucleotide sequence: TGTGCCAGCAGCTTAACGTCGGATGAGCAGTTCTTC. It encodes CASSLTSDEQFF.

This clonotype was counted between two and nine times. V gene TRBV7-6 combines with J gene TRBJ2-1; D possibly uses TRBD1 or TRBD2 (5 bases each). Trimming shortened V by 1 base and J by 1 base, and 23 bases separated the two germline ends. This CDR3 has 20 residues. Germline CDR1 and CDR2: SGHVS and FNYEAQ. CDR3 in DNA: TGTGCCAGCAGCTTAGACAACCCTCGGGGCCAGCGACCTTCCTACAATGAGCAGTTCTTC. Its translation: CASSLDNPRGQRPSYNEQFF.

The chain uses TRBV5-1 and TRBJ1-1, with TRBD1 matching over 9 bases. The CDR3 has 17 amino acids. Germline V CDR1 and CDR2: SGHRS, YFSETQ. V shed 0 bases, J shed 0 bases, and the junction held 6 bases outside the gene matches. CDR3 residues: CASSLEGQGIMNTEAFF. The CDR3 DNA sequence: TGCGCCAGCAGCTTGGAGGGACAGGGAATCATGAACACTGAAGCTTTCTTT.

The chain couples TRBV7-8 to TRBJ1-1; D perhaps matches TRBD1 (6 bases). Trimming pared 5 bases from V and 0 bases from J, leaving 19 bases between. Germline assignment: CDR1 SGHVS and CDR2 FQNEAQ. The CDR3 sequence is 17 residues long. In DNA, the CDR3 is TGTGCCAGCAGCCCCCGGGGGGGGGCCGCAATGAACACTGAAGCTTTCTTT. Its translation: CASSPRGGAAMNTEAFF.

This clonotype was seen a handful of times. V and J are TRBV20-1 and TRBJ2-2; perhaps TRBD2 as D (7 bases). In germline, CDR1 is DFQATT, CDR2 SNEGSKA (reference sequence). The ends were cut back, 2 bases at V and 4 bases at J, with 20 bases in the middle. This CDR3 comprises 17 residues. The DNA of the CDR3 is TGCAGTGCTAGAACTAGGGGGGGCCTAGCTGGCACCGGGGAGCTGTTTTTT. It codes for CSARTRGGLAGTGELFF.

There are many counts of this clonotype. The chain combines TRBV7-6 with TRBJ2-3; D is perhaps TRBD1 or TRBD2 (5 bases each). Between the trimmed V and J ends, which lost 2 bases and 6 bases, there was a span of 12 bases. Germline-derived CDR1 and CDR2 are SGHVS and FNYEAQ. This CDR3 has 14 residues. CDR3 nucleotides: TGTGCCAGCAGCTTACTGGGGGAACTCGATACGCAGTATTTT. Translated: CASSLLGELDTQYF. Combining the CDR3 with reference TRBV7-6 and TRBJ2-3 gives the whole variable domain GAGVSQSPRYKVTKRGQDVALRCDPISGHVSLYWYRQALGQGPEFLTYFNYEAQQDKSGLPNDRFSAERPEGSISTLTIQRTEQRDSAMYRCASSLLGELDTQYFGPGTRLTVL.

This chain links TRBV4-3 with TRBJ1-1, with a possible D match to TRBD1 (6 bases). The CDR3 is made up of 13 amino acids. Trimming cost V 3 bases and J 6 bases, with 11 bases left between them. Per the germline V gene, CDR1 is LGHNA and CDR2 is YSLEER. The CDR3 sequence: CASSHPGTPEAFF. In DNA form, the CDR3 reads TGCGCCAGCAGCCACCCCGGGACACCTGAAGCTTTCTTT.

The chain recombines TRBV27 with TRBJ2-5, with TRBD2 identical over 10 bases. Germline V gene sequence: CDR1 MNHEY, CDR2 SMNVEV (reference sequence). There are 15 residues in the CDR3. The V gene end was trimmed by 4 bases and the J gene end by 1 base; junction bases not matched to a gene: 3. The CDR3: CASSWTSGFQETQYF. CDR3 bases: TGTGCCAGCAGTTGGACTAGCGGTTTCCAAGAGACCCAGTACTTC.

The sample holds many counts of this clonotype. The chain employs TRBV7-2 and TRBJ1-2, with 8 bases lining up with TRBD1. The V segment lost 5 bases and the J segment 4 bases; nucleotides outside the gene matches: 6. The CDR3 covers 14 residues. Germline-derived CDR1 and CDR2 are SGHTA and FQGNSA. The DNA for the CDR3 is TGTGCCAGCAGCCCCAGGGACAGGCCCTATGGCTACACCTTC. The encoded protein is CASSPRDRPYGYTF.

This chain links TRBV7-9 with TRBJ2-1; D may be TRBD2 (7 bases). CDR3 size: 18 residues. V was cut by 1 base and J by 0 bases, with 16 bases left in between. Looked up from germline, CDR1 is SEHNR and CDR2 is FQNEAQ (reference sequence). CDR3 bases: TGTGCCAGCAGCTTAGACTGGGGGCGGGGGAGCTCCTACAATGAGCAGTTCTTC. Amino acid sequence: CASSLDWGRGSSYNEQFF. The full variable domain, in which reference TRBV7-9 and TRBJ2-1 provide the parts outside the CDR3, is DTGVSQNPRHKITKRGQNVTFRCDPISEHNRLYWYRQTLGQGPEFLTYFQNEAQLEKSRLLSDRFSAERPKGSFSTLEIQRTEQGDSAMYLCASSLDWGRGSSYNEQFFGPGTRLTVL.